Shown below are 26 T cell receptor beta chains from a single sample sequenced in a study of identifying expanded T cells in peripheral blood (dated by TCRdb to about 2019). The method was the immunoSEQ multiplex PCR assay. Imported from immuneACCESS, the table was reduced by TCRdb to in-frame sequences with V and J called. These copies leave out some clones; in studies compared against another copy, an unresolved V gene accounts for under half, and the cause of the remainder is not known. The sample contains around 130,000 clones, about 88% of them found a single time. The ten largest make up 8.4% of the sample. Sequencing used blood. The receptors were sampled from a person aged 18 to 75 in good health.

The chain recombines TRBV5-8 with TRBJ2-6; no reliable D call. The V end was cut by 3 bases, the J end by 2 bases, with 6 bases between. Looked up from germline, CDR1 is SGHTS and CDR2 is YDEGEE. The CDR3 has 14 residues. CDR3 nucleotide sequence: TGTGCCAGCAGCTCCATCACTGGGGCCAACGTCCTGACTTTC. Translated: CASSSITGANVLTF.

The V gene is TRBV19, the J gene TRBJ2-1; 10 bases line up with TRBD2. The CDR3 sequence is 16 residues long. Germline V gene sequence: CDR1 LNHDA, CDR2 SQIVND (reference sequence). J gave up 7 bases and V 3 bases, and 9 bases lay outside the gene matches. The CDR3 DNA reads as TGTGCCAGTAGTATTGTCAGCGGGGGGGCCGTGAATGAGCAGTTCTTC. Encoded protein: CASSIVSGGAVNEQFF.

As DNA, the CDR3 is TGCAGCGTCGGGGGGTACAATGAAAAACTGTTTTTT. Its protein product is CSVGGYNEKLFF. The chain has TRBV29-1 and TRBJ1-4, with D tentatively TRBD1 (5 bases). This CDR3 is 12 amino acids long. Germline assignment: CDR1 SQVTM and CDR2 ANQGSEA. With 6 bases removed from V and 5 bases from J, the gap between germline ends came to 10 bases.

The rearrangement joins TRBV28 to TRBJ2-7; D tentatively fits TRBD1 or TRBD2 (5 bases each). The CDR3 is 12 residues long. From germline, CDR1 is MDHEN and CDR2 SYDVKM. Trimming removed 4 bases at V and 4 bases at J, with 8 bases between. CDR3 DNA: TGTGCCAGCAGTTCGGGACGGTACGAGCAGTACTTC. This translates into CASSSGRYEQYF.

V is TRBV5-1 and J is TRBJ2-7, with D perhaps matching TRBD1 (5 bases). The CDR3 consists of 14 residues. Germline V lookup: CDR1 SGHRS, CDR2 YFSETQ. Trimming stripped 6 bases from V and 0 bases from J, with 13 bases between. The CDR3 spells CASMGLGNSYEQYF. The CDR3 nucleotides are TGCGCCAGCATGGGGCTGGGGAACTCCTACGAGCAGTACTTC.

This clone was counted only a few times. V is TRBV7-9 and J is TRBJ1-1; the D gene is possibly TRBD1 (5 bases). The V end lost 2 bases, the J end lost 1 base, and 5 bases lay between the germline ends. Germline loops: CDR1 SEHNR, CDR2 FQNEAQ (reference sequence). This CDR3 has 13 amino acids. The CDR3 sequence is CASSLRGNTEAFF. CDR3 DNA: TGTGCCAGCAGCTTAAGGGGGAACACTGAAGCTTTCTTT.

This clone occurred once. V is TRBV5-1 and J is TRBJ1-1; D is unclear. V was shortened by 1 base and J by 1 base, with 11 bases between the two germline ends. The germline V gene encodes CDR1 SGHRS and CDR2 YFSETQ. The CDR3 totals 15 residues. CDR3 loop: CASSLSGLENTEAFF. DNA for the CDR3: TGCGCCAGCAGCTTGTCCGGGCTAGAGAACACTGAAGCTTTCTTT.

The V gene is TRBV7-9, the J gene TRBJ2-7, with D hard to call. V shed 5 bases and J shed 0 bases, with 11 bases lying between them. This CDR3 is built from 14 residues. CDR1 is SEHNR, CDR2 FQNEAQ, per germline (reference sequence). The CDR3 here is CASSPIGSSYEQYF. The CDR3 coding sequence is TGTGCCAGCAGCCCCATTGGAAGCTCCTACGAGCAGTACTTC.

V gene TRBV4-1 combines with J gene TRBJ2-5, with 12 bases matching TRBD2. CDR3 length: 16 amino acids. In germline, CDR1 is MGHRA, CDR2 YSYEKL. Trimming removed 3 bases from V and 2 bases from J; junction bases left unmatched: 4. CDR3 DNA: TGCGCCAGCAGCCAGAGGACTAGCGGGACTCAAGAGACCCAGTACTTC. Translation gives CASSQRTSGTQETQYF.

The chain joins TRBV7-2 to TRBJ2-1; D not certain. The germline gives CDR1 SGHTA, CDR2 FQGNSA. V lost 0 bases, J lost 10 bases, and 13 bases lay in between. The CDR3 length is 14 residues. CDR3 amino acids: CASSLANLRTEQFF. DNA for the CDR3: TGTGCCAGCAGCTTAGCGAACCTCAGGACCGAGCAGTTCTTC.

The genes are TRBV18 and TRBJ2-5, with 7 bases fitting TRBD2. In germline, CDR1 is KGHSH, CDR2 LQKENI. CDR3 length: 15 residues. V was pared by 5 bases and J by 4 bases, with 10 bases of the junction left unmatched. The CDR3 region has the DNA TGTGCCAGCTCATCGCCGGTCCCGGGGGGAGAGACCCAGTACTTC. This sequence encodes CASSSPVPGGETQYF.

The chain is built from TRBV29-1 and TRBJ1-2; 9 bases fit TRBD1. Germline assignment: CDR1 SQVTM and CDR2 ANQGSEA. With V trimmed by 7 bases and J by 8 bases, 20 bases remained unmatched. This CDR3 comprises 16 residues. The CDR3 loop is CSATSGTGFTIVGYTF. The DNA of the CDR3 is TGCAGCGCCACGTCGGGGACAGGGTTCACTATCGTAGGCTACACCTTC.

The V gene is TRBV6-5, the J gene TRBJ2-5; no reliable D call. The CDR3 spans 12 residues. Germline values: CDR1 MNHEY, CDR2 SVGAGI. Trimming shortened V by 2 bases and J by 0 bases, and 1 base separated the two germline ends. In DNA form, the CDR3 reads TGTGCCAGCAGTTACGACCAAGAGACCCAGTACTTC. It codes for CASSYDQETQYF.

The chain couples TRBV7-2 to TRBJ2-1; 8 nucleotides line up with TRBD1. The CDR3 is 14 amino acids. Germline CDR1 is SGHTA and CDR2 is FQGNSA. Trimming removed 5 bases from V and 7 bases from J; junction bases left unmatched: 7. This CDR3 reads CASSRDRGANEQFF. CDR3 nucleotides: TGTGCCAGCAGCAGAGACAGGGGAGCAAATGAGCAGTTCTTC.

The V and J genes are TRBV19 and TRBJ1-5; possibly TRBD1 for D (5 bases). Germline V CDR1 and CDR2: LNHDA, SQIVND (reference sequence). CDR3 length: 12 residues. V was shortened by 5 bases and J by 10 bases, with 12 bases between the two germline ends. The CDR3 nucleotides are TGTGCCAGTAGTGCCGCCGGGGGTCCCCAGCATTTT. This translates into CASSAAGGPQHF.

The chain recombines TRBV4-1 with TRBJ1-1, with D tentatively TRBD1 (6 bases). This CDR3 has 14 residues. The V and J ends lost 8 bases and 5 bases respectively, with 18 bases between them. In germline, CDR1 is MGHRA, CDR2 YSYEKL. CDR3 amino acids: CASDDTGGRTEAFF. CDR3 in DNA: TGCGCCAGCGACGATACGGGGGGCAGGACTGAAGCTTTCTTT.

The J gene is TRBJ2-3, the V gene TRBV29-1; D is perhaps TRBD2 (5 bases). The CDR3 sequence is 14 residues long. V lost 7 bases, J lost 4 bases, and 18 bases lay in between. CDR1 and CDR2 from the germline V gene are SQVTM and ANQGSEA. CDR3: CSAFGPMRADTQYF. DNA for the CDR3: TGCAGCGCCTTTGGGCCGATGCGGGCAGATACGCAGTATTTT.

The DNA for the CDR3 is TGTGCCAGCAGGGCCGGACTAGCGGGCTACGAGCAGTACTTC. Protein sequence: CASRAGLAGYEQYF. This chain uses TRBV28 with TRBJ2-7, with 11 bases matching TRBD2. J was trimmed by 3 bases and V by 6 bases; bases with no gene match: 4. Germline CDR1 reads MDHEN; CDR2 reads SYDVKM. The length of the CDR3 is 14 residues.

The chain joins TRBV2 to TRBJ1-6; D perhaps matches TRBD1 (5 bases). The V end lost 0 bases, the J end lost 8 bases, and 14 bases lay between the germline ends. Germline V lookup: CDR1 SNHLY, CDR2 FYNNEI. There are 16 residues in the CDR3. The CDR3 DNA reads TGTGCCAGCAGTGAAGCGCGACGGGGGACCCATTCACCCCTCCACTTT. This encodes CASSEARRGTHSPLHF.

The CDR3 is CASSESTGGLNTEAFF. The DNA of the CDR3 is TGTGCCAGCAGTGAATCAACCGGGGGGCTGAACACTGAAGCTTTCTTT. The chain has TRBV25-1 and TRBJ1-1; TRBD1 is a possible D gene (6 bases). CDR3 length equals 16 residues. Germline CDR1 MGHDK, CDR2 SYGVNS. V was pared by 1 base and J by 0 bases, with 12 bases between.

V usage is TRBV7-2 and J usage is TRBJ2-1; D possibly corresponds to TRBD1 (6 bases). CDR1 and CDR2 from the germline V gene are SGHTA and FQGNSA. V lost 5 bases and J 5 bases, leaving 10 bases between the germline ends. This CDR3 comprises 13 residues. The CDR3 is CASSLDSHNEQFF. The CDR3 bases are TGTGCCAGCAGCCTGGACAGTCACAATGAGCAGTTCTTC. Combining the CDR3 with reference TRBV7-2 and TRBJ2-1 gives the whole variable domain GAGVSQSPSNKVTEKGKDVELRCDPISGHTALYWYRQSLGQGLEFLIYFQGNSAPDKSGLPSDRFSAERTGGSVSTLTIQRTQQEDSAVYLCASSLDSHNEQFFGPGTRLTVL.

CDR3 sequence (DNA): TGTGCCAGCAGCTTATCCTACGAGCAGTACTTC. This encodes CASSLSYEQYF. The rearrangement joins TRBV7-8 to TRBJ2-7; D unclear. The CDR3 totals 11 residues. CDR1 and CDR2 (germline): SGHVS, FQNEAQ. The V end lost 2 bases, the J end lost 1 base, and 0 bases lay between the germline ends.

V is TRBV6-5 and J is TRBJ1-3; no definite D call. Trimming left V 2 bases short and J 1 base short, with 6 bases between. The CDR3 consists of 14 residues. Germline loops: CDR1 MNHEY, CDR2 SVGAGI. The CDR3 region is CASSYSASGNTIYF. CDR3 nucleotide sequence: TGTGCCAGCAGTTACAGCGCGTCTGGAAACACCATATATTTT.

This chain's CDR3 is CASSDTKGNSNQPQHF. The CDR3 DNA follows: TGTGCCAGCAGCGATACTAAAGGCAATAGCAATCAGCCCCAGCATTTT. The chain combines TRBV5-6 with TRBJ1-5; D unresolved. The length of the CDR3 is 16 residues. With 4 bases removed from V and 0 bases from J, the gap between germline ends came to 14 bases. Germline assignment: CDR1 SGHDT and CDR2 YYEEEE.

The rearrangement joins TRBV6-6 to TRBJ1-2; no reliable D call. The CDR3 runs to 14 residues. Germline CDR1 and CDR2: MNHNY and SVGAGI (reference sequence). Between the trimmed V and J ends, which lost 2 bases and 6 bases, there was a span of 13 bases. The CDR3 sequence: CASSYRQTEHGYTF. For the CDR3, the DNA is TGTGCCAGCAGTTACCGGCAGACCGAGCATGGCTACACCTTC.

The gene calls are TRBV19 and TRBJ2-7; perhaps TRBD1 as D (6 bases). CDR3 length equals 13 residues. V was shortened by 7 bases and J by 3 bases, with 13 bases between the two germline ends. Germline values: CDR1 LNHDA, CDR2 SQIVND (reference sequence). The DNA of the CDR3 is TGTGCCAGTACTGCAGGGGTGGGCTACGAGCAGTACTTC. This translates into CASTAGVGYEQYF.